These T cell receptor beta chains were read from a single sample in a study of blood T cell repertoires in COVID-19. TCRdb's table, derived via immunoSEQ multiplex PCR, lists solely in-frame clones and lacks some. In the table there are about 130,000 clones, around 80% of which are singletons. The sequenced sample was peripheral blood. These receptors came from a man between 65 and 85 years old with acute or convalescent COVID-19. CDR3s include the opening cysteine and the closing phenylalanine or tryptophan. D genes are given only for firm matches. Size is stated for part of the rows, as once, few or many counts, or as a class when the clone is expanded.

size	V	J	D	DNA	CDR3
once	TRBV19	TRBJ1-6	NA	TGTGCCAGTAGTACTCAGGGGTATAATTCACCCCTCCACTTT	CASSTQGYNSPLHF
NA	TRBV6-5	TRBJ2-6	TRBD2	TGTGCCAGCAGTTACGGGGGGGTAGGGGCCAACGTCCTGACTTTC	CASSYGGVGANVLTF
NA	TRBV29-1	TRBJ2-1	NA	TGCAGCGTGTCAGCGGCTAGCAATGAGCAGTTCTTC	CSVSAASNEQFF
NA	TRBV6-1	TRBJ2-6	NA	TGTGCCAGCAGTGAACTAGCCGACTCTGGGGCCAACGTCCTGACTTTC	CASSELADSGANVLTF
NA	TRBV7-2	TRBJ2-7	NA	TGTGCCAGCAGCGAAAGGACAGCCTACGAGCAGTACTTC	CASSERTAYEQYF
NA	TRBV30	TRBJ1-4	TRBD1	TGTGCCTGGCAGGATCGGGACAGGGGGCTCGGAAAACTGTTTTTT	CAWQDRDRGLGKLFF
NA	TRBV15	TRBJ1-5	TRBD1	TGTGCCACCAGCCCCCGACAGGGACCCCTTAGCAATCAGCCCCAGCATTTT	CATSPRQGPLSNQPQHF
NA	TRBV12-3/TRBV12-4	TRBJ2-1	NA	TGTGCCAGCAGTGGGACTGTCGGGAATGAGCAGTTCTTC	CASSGTVGNEQFF
NA	TRBV6-6	TRBJ2-1	NA	TGTGCCAGCAGTTACTCTCTCTATGAGCAGTTCTTC	CASSYSLYEQFF
NA	TRBV5-1	TRBJ1-1	TRBD1	TGCGCCAGCAGCCAGGGGGGACAGGGCCGTTTCACTGAAGCTTTCTTT	CASSQGGQGRFTEAFF
NA	TRBV5-1	TRBJ2-1	TRBD2	TGCGCCAGCAGCGGGGGCGGGGGGGACAATGAGCAGTTCTTC	CASSGGGGDNEQFF
NA	TRBV21-1	TRBJ2-3	NA	TGTGCCAGCACCAACCAACGGGACAGGGGTCTGTCCTCCACAGATACGCAGTATTTT	CASTNQRDRGLSSTDTQYF
NA	TRBV10-2	TRBJ1-1	TRBD1	TGCGCCAGCAGTGAGTCGGGACAGACTGAAGCTTTCTTT	CASSESGQTEAFF
NA	TRBV27	TRBJ1-5	TRBD1	TGTGCCAGCAGTTTGCAGGGGGCCGGCAATCAGCCCCAGCATTTT	CASSLQGAGNQPQHF
NA	TRBV18	TRBJ2-5	TRBD1	TGTGCCAGCTCACTTGCCAGGGGGCCGGAGACCCAGTACTTC	CASSLARGPETQYF
NA	TRBV10-1	TRBJ2-3	NA	TGCGCCAGCAGTCAGGGACTCCAACCGATTAATACGCAGTATTTT	CASSQGLQPINTQYF
NA	TRBV6-5	TRBJ1-2	TRBD1	TGTGCCGCCAGGACAGGGGCTATCTATGGCTACACCTTC	CAARTGAIYGYTF
NA	TRBV11-3	TRBJ2-1	TRBD2	TGTGCCAGCAGCAAGGGACTAGCGGCTTCCTACAATGAGCAGTTCTTC	CASSKGLAASYNEQFF
NA	TRBV18	TRBJ1-3	TRBD1	TGTGCCAGCTCACCCGACAGGGTCGGAAACACCATATATTTT	CASSPDRVGNTIYF
NA	TRBV20-1	TRBJ2-5	NA	TGCAGTGCTAGTCTTGCTGTAGCAGCCCCGGAGACCCAGTACTTC	CSASLAVAAPETQYF
NA	TRBV19	TRBJ1-3	TRBD1	TGTGCCAGTACCCCTCACCAGACAGGGCGCGGAAACACCATATATTTT	CASTPHQTGRGNTIYF
NA	TRBV14	TRBJ1-2	NA	TGTGCCAGCAGCCAAGTTGGAGGGTACGGCTACACCTTC	CASSQVGGYGYTF
NA	TRBV19	TRBJ1-2	NA	TGTGCCAGTAGTATTTCCAGGGTCCAGGACTATGGCTACACCTTC	CASSISRVQDYGYTF
NA	TRBV6-2/TRBV6-3	TRBJ2-3	TRBD2	TGTGCCAGCAGTTACCCTATGGGGGGGGGCACAGATACGCAGTATTTT	CASSYPMGGGTDTQYF
NA	TRBV5-8	TRBJ2-5	NA	TGTGCCAGCAGCCAGGAAATCGCCCAGTACTTC	CASSQEIAQYF
NA	TRBV6-6	TRBJ1-1	NA	TGTGCCAGCAGCCCAGGCCATCAGAACACTGAAGCTTTCTTT	CASSPGHQNTEAFF
once	TRBV5-1	TRBJ2-5	NA	TGCGCCAGCAGCAAAAACCGGGGGGAGACCCAGTACTTC	CASSKNRGETQYF
NA	TRBV10-3	TRBJ2-7	NA	TGTGCCATCAGTCTTAGTGGAAGGGGGTCCTACGAGCAGTACTTC	CAISLSGRGSYEQYF
NA	TRBV2	TRBJ1-2	NA	TGTGCCAGCAGTGAAGCGGGACACAGGACTAACTATGGCTACACCTTC	CASSEAGHRTNYGYTF
NA	TRBV27	TRBJ2-7	TRBD1	TGTGCCAGCAGTTTCAGGGGGCGAAACGAGCAGTACTTC	CASSFRGRNEQYF
once	TRBV6-1	TRBJ1-3	NA	TGTGCCAGCAGTGAAGCCCGTAACACCATATATTTT	CASSEARNTIYF
NA	TRBV10-2	TRBJ2-5	TRBD2	TGCGCCAGCAGGGGACTAGCGGGCCCTCGGGAGACCCAGTACTTC	CASRGLAGPRETQYF
once	TRBV7-8	TRBJ1-1	NA	TGTGCCAGCAGCCCCGACACCGCTGAAGCTTTCTTT	CASSPDTAEAFF
NA	TRBV19	TRBJ1-2	TRBD1	TGTGCCAGTAGTACCCATCAGGGGGCGCGGGATGGCTACACCTTC	CASSTHQGARDGYTF
once	TRBV14	TRBJ1-2	NA	TGTGCCAGCAGCCAAGCCAGGGTAGGCGGCTACACCTTC	CASSQARVGGYTF
NA	TRBV2	TRBJ1-1	TRBD1	TGTGCCAGCAGTGAGGGACAGGCCAACACTGAAGCTTTCTTT	CASSEGQANTEAFF